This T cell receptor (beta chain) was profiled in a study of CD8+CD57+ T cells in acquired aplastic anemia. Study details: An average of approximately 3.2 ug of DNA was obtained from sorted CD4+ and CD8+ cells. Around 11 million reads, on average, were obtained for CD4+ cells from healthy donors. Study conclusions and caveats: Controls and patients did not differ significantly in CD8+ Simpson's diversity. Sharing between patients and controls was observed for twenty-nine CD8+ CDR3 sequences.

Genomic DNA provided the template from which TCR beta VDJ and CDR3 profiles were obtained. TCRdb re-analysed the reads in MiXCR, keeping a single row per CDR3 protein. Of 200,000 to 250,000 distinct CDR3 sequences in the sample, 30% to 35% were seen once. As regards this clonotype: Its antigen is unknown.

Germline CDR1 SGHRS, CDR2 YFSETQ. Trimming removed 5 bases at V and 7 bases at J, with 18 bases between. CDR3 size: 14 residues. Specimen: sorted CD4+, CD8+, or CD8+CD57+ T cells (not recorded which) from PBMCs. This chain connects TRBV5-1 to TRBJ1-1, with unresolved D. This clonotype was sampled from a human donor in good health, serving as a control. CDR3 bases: TGCGCCAGCAGTTTAAAATCCGACCTCTATGAAGCTTTCTTT. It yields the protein CASSLKSDLYEAFF.